This TCR beta chain was captured in a study of blood T cell repertoires in COVID-19. Data came from immunoSEQ multiplex PCR; TCRdb stores just in-frame clones and leaves some out. Of approximately 170,000 clones in the sample, roughly 84% were seen once. The CDR3 runs 13 residues. V was trimmed by 0 bases and J by 7 bases, leaving 9 bases between them. Germline assignment: CDR1 SEHNR and CDR2 FQNEAQ (reference sequence). The sequence was obtained from a human donor with acute or convalescent COVID-19. The donor label of this sample is uncertain. The chain couples TRBV7-9 to TRBJ1-2, with D maybe TRBD1 (6 bases). Sequences were obtained from peripheral blood. CDR3 in DNA: TGTGCCAGCAGCTTAGCAGGGGGTCCTGGCTACACCTTC. Its translation is CASSLAGGPGYTF.